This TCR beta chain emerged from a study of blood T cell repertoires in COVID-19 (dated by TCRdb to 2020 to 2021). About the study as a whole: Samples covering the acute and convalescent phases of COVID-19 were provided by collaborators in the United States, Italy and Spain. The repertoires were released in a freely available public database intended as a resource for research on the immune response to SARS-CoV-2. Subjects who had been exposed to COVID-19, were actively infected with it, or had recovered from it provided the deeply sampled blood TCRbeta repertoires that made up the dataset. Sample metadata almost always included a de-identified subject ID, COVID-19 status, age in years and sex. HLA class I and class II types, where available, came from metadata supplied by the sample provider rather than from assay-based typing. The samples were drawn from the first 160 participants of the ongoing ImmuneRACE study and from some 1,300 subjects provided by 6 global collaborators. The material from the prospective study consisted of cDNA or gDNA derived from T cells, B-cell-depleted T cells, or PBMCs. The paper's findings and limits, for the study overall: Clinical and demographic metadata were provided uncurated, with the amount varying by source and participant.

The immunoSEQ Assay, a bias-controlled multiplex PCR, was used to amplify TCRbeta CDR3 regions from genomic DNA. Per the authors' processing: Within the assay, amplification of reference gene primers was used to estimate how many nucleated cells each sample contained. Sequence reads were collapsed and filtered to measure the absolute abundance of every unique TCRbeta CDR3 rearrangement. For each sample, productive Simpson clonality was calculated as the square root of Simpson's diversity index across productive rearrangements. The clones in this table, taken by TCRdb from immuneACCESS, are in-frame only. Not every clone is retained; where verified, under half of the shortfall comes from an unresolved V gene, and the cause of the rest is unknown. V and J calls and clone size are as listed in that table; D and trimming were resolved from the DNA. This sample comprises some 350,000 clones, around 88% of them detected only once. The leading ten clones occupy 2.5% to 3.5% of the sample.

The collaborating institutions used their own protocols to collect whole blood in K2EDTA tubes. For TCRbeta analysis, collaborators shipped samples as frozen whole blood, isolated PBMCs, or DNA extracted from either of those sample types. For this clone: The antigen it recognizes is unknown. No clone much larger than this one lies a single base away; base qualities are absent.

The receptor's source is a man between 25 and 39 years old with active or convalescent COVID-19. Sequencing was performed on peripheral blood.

CDR3 protein: CASRKTGASGEQYF. The nucleotides are TGTGCCAGCAGAAAAACAGGGGCCTCGGGTGAGCAGTACTTC. The V and J segments used are TRBV28 and TRBJ2-7, and 7 junctional nucleotides match TRBD1. The germline V and J ends show losses of 6 bases and 7 bases respectively, and no gene match explains 12 bases of the junction. CDR1 and CDR2 are read off the germline V gene as MDHEN and SYDVKM. The CDR3, cysteine through phenylalanine, is 14 amino acids long. Kept here is only the CDR3 DNA, which spans 42 bases and is read in frame from base 1.